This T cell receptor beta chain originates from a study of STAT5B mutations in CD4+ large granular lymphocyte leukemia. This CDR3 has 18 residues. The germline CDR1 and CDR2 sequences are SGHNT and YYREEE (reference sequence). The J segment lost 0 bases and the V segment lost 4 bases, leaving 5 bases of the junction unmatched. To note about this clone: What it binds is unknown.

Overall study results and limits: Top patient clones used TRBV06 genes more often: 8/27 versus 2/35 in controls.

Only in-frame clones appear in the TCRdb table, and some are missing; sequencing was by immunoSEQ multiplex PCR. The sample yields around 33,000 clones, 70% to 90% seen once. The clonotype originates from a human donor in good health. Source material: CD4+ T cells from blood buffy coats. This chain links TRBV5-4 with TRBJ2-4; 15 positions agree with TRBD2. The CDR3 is CASSEGLAGGLAKNIQYF. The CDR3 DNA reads TGTGCCAGCAGCGAAGGACTAGCGGGAGGGCTAGCCAAAAACATTCAGTACTTC.